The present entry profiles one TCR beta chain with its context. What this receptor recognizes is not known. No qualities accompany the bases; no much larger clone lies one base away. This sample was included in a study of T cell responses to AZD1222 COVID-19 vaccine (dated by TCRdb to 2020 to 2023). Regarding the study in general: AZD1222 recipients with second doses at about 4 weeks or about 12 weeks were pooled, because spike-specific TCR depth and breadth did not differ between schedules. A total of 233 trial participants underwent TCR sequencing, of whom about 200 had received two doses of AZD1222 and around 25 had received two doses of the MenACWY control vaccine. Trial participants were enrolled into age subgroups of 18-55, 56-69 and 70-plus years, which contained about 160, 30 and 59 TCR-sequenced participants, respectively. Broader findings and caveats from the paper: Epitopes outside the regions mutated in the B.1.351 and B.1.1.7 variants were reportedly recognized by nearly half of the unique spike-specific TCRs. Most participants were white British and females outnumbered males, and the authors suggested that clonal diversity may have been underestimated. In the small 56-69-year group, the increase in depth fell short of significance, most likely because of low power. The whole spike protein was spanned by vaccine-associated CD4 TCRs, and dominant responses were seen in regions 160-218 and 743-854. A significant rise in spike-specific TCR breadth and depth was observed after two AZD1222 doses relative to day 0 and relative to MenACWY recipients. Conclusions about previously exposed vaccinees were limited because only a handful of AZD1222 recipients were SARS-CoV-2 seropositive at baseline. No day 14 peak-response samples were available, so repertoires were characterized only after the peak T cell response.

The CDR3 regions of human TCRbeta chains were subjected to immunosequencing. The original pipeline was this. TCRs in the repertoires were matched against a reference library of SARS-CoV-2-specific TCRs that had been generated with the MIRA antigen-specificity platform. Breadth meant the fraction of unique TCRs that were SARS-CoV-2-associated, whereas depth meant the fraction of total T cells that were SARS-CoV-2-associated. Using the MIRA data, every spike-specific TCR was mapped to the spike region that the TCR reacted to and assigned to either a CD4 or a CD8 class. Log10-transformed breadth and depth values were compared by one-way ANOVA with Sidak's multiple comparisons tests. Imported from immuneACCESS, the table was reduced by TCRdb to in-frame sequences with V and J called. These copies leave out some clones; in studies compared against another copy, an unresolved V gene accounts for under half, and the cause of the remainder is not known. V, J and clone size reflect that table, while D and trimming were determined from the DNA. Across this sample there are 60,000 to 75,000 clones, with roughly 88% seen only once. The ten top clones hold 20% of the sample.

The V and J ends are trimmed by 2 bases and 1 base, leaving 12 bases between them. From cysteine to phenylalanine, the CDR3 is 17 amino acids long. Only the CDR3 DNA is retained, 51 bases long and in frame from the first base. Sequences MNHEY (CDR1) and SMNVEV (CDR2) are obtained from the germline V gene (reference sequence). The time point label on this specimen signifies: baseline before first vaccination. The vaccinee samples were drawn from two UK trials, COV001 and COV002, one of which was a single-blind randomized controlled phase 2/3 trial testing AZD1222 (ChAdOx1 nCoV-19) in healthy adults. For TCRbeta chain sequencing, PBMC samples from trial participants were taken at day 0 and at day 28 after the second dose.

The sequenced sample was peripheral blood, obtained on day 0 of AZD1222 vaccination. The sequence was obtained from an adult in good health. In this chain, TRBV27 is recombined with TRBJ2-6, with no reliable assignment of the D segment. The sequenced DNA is TGTGCCAGCAGTTTAAGGTACAGCTGGTCTGGGGCCAACGTCCTGACTTTC. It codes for CASSLRYSWSGANVLTF.